The 5 T cell receptor beta chains given below trace back to one sample, sequenced in a study of cytomegalovirus exposure and HLA in healthy donors. PCR amplification relied on 60 Vbeta primers (plus 13 Jbeta primers). Measured with immunoSEQ multiplex PCR; TCRdb has only the in-frame clones, and not every one. The sample has about 160,000 clones; around 79% are singletons. The sequenced sample consisted of PBMCs. These receptors came from a woman aged 40 to 50 in good health and CMV-seronegative.

V is TRBV6-1 and J is TRBJ1-2, with D perhaps TRBD1 (6 bases). This CDR3 contains 15 residues. The germline V gene encodes CDR1 MNHNS and CDR2 SASEGT. V lost 3 bases to trimming and J lost 4 bases, with 15 bases between them. CDR3 in amino acids: CASSDMSGTSYGYTF. The CDR3 DNA is TGTGCCAGCAGTGATATGTCCGGGACAAGCTATGGCTACACCTTC.

The rearrangement uses TRBV2 and TRBJ2-2; TRBD2 agrees at 8 bases. V dropped 10 bases and J dropped 2; count of bases not matched to a gene: 9. Germline V gene data show CDR1 as SNHLY and CDR2 as FYNNEI. This CDR3 comprises 15 residues. The DNA for the CDR3 is TGTGCCACCCGGCCCGGGGGGGTAAACACCGGGGAGCTGTTTTTT. Its translation is CATRPGGVNTGELFF.

The chain combines TRBV15 with TRBJ2-1; 11 positions agree with TRBD2. Germline values: CDR1 LNHNV, CDR2 YYDKDF (reference sequence). The CDR3 sequence is 16 residues long. J was trimmed by 15 bases and V by 2 bases; bases with no gene match: 15. The CDR3 protein is CATSRNPGLAEPPLFF. CDR3 nucleotide sequence: TGTGCCACCAGCAGAAACCCGGGACTAGCGGAACCGCCCCTGTTCTTC.

This chain links TRBV19 with TRBJ1-3; no definite D call. This CDR3 spans 14 amino acids. Germline V gene sequence: CDR1 LNHDA, CDR2 SQIVND (reference sequence). V dropped 4 bases and J dropped 3 bases, with 10 bases sitting between them. CDR3 sequence (DNA): TGTGCCAGTAGTACCGCGGTTCGTGGAAACACCATATATTTT. It is translated as CASSTAVRGNTIYF.

V usage is TRBV18 and J usage is TRBJ1-4; 10 nucleotides align to TRBD1. The CDR3 totals 16 residues. Germline V gives CDR1 KGHSH, CDR2 LQKENI. Trimming at V came to 5 bases and at J to 5 bases, leaving 8 bases not matched to a gene. The CDR3: CASSTRTGGGNEKLFF. The CDR3 bases are TGTGCCAGCTCAACCCGGACAGGGGGAGGAAATGAAAAACTGTTTTTT.